The 28 T cell receptor beta chains reported below all come from one sample, sequenced in a study of blood T cell repertoires in COVID-19. The data were produced by immunoSEQ multiplex PCR, yet TCRdb's version contains in-frame clones alone and is incomplete. The data hold around 250,000 clones, with about nine tenths observed a single time. The sample taken for sequencing was peripheral blood. Receptors originate from a woman in her forties who had recovered from COVID-19.

This clone has a handful of counts. The genes are TRBV30 and TRBJ2-1, with 7 bases aligning to TRBD2. This CDR3 contains 16 residues. Germline V lookup: CDR1 GTSNPN, CDR2 SVGIG (reference sequence). V lost 4 bases and J lost 0; bases outside the gene matches: 9. CDR3 sequence: CAWIRIAGHSYNEQFF. Here the CDR3 DNA reads TGTGCCTGGATCCGGATAGCGGGCCACTCCTACAATGAGCAGTTCTTC.

This clone was seen only once. The chain employs TRBV6-6 and TRBJ2-1; 9 nucleotides match TRBD1. CDR1 and CDR2 (germline): MNHNY, SVGAGI (reference sequence). The CDR3 contains 15 residues. V dropped 5 bases and J dropped 6; count of bases not matched to a gene: 8. The CDR3 loop reads CASSPIMTGGNEQFF. CDR3 DNA: TGTGCCAGCAGTCCCATTATGACAGGGGGCAATGAGCAGTTCTTC.

The V call is TRBV10-1, the J call TRBJ2-1; 10 bases are a match to TRBD1. The CDR3 consists of 14 residues. V dropped 8 bases and J dropped 4; count of bases not matched to a gene: 5. Germline lookup yields CDR1 WNHNN and CDR2 SYGVQD (reference sequence). The CDR3 nucleotides read TGCGCCAGCTACCGGACAGGGGGTTACAATGAGCAGTTCTTC. It is translated as CASYRTGGYNEQFF.

The J gene is TRBJ2-2, the V gene TRBV5-1; perhaps TRBD2 as D (6 bases). Per the germline V gene, CDR1 is SGHRS and CDR2 is YFSETQ. V lost 4 bases and J lost 1, with 14 bases in between. This CDR3 has 16 residues. CDR3: CASSPSPSENTGELFF. DNA for the CDR3: TGCGCCAGCAGCCCCTCCCCTAGCGAGAACACCGGGGAGCTGTTTTTT.

This chain uses TRBV7-2 with TRBJ1-1, with 7 bases lining up with TRBD1. The CDR3 has 14 amino acids. Trimming at V came to 5 bases and at J to 3 bases, leaving 6 bases not matched to a gene. Germline V gives CDR1 SGHTA, CDR2 FQGNSA. The CDR3 DNA reads as TGTGCCAGCAGCGTAAGGGGGCCGGACACTGAAGCTTTCTTT. Protein: CASSVRGPDTEAFF.

The chain couples TRBV3-1 (or the pseudogene TRBV3-2) to TRBJ2-1, with 7 positions matching TRBD1. This CDR3 comprises 14 residues. V gave up 1 base and J gave up 5 bases; unmatched junction bases: 2. The germline V gene encodes CDR1 LGHDT and CDR2 YNNKEL (reference sequence). The CDR3 loop is CASSQAGGHNEQFF. In DNA, the CDR3 is TGTGCCAGCAGCCAAGCAGGGGGACACAATGAGCAGTTCTTC.

This clone was recorded only once. The J gene is TRBJ2-5, the V gene TRBV5-4; 7 nucleotides line up with TRBD1. There are 14 residues in the CDR3. Germline lookup yields CDR1 SGHNT and CDR2 YYREEE (reference sequence). Trimming took 4 bases from V and 3 from J; bases not matched to a gene: 6. The chain's CDR3 is CASSPRGGEETQYF. The DNA for the CDR3 is TGTGCCAGCAGCCCCCGAGGGGGCGAAGAGACCCAGTACTTC.

The gene calls are TRBV7-9 and TRBJ2-1; D is unresolved. The germline V gene encodes CDR1 SEHNR and CDR2 FQNEAQ (reference sequence). The germline V and J ends were trimmed by 1 base and 6 bases, with 7 bases remaining between them. CDR3 length: 13 residues. The CDR3 coding sequence is TGTGCCAGCAGCTTAGGGGCCCGCAATGAGCAGTTCTTC. Protein sequence: CASSLGARNEQFF. The full variable domain, its missing parts supplied by reference TRBV7-9 and TRBJ2-1, is DTGVSQNPRHKITKRGQNVTFRCDPISEHNRLYWYRQTLGQGPEFLTYFQNEAQLEKSRLLSDRFSAERPKGSFSTLEIQRTEQGDSAMYLCASSLGARNEQFFGPGTRLTVL.

The rearrangement uses TRBV27 and TRBJ1-2, with TRBD1 matching 12 bases. The junction had 9 bases not matched to a gene; V was cut back by 8 bases and J by 8 bases. Per germline, CDR1 MNHEY and CDR2 SMNVEV (reference sequence). This CDR3 is built from 14 residues. The CDR3 loop reads CASGPRDRGRGYTF. The CDR3 region has the DNA TGTGCCAGCGGCCCCCGGGACAGGGGGCGCGGCTACACCTTC.

This clone was counted once. The V and J genes are TRBV3-1 (or the pseudogene TRBV3-2) and TRBJ1-1; D remains unclear. Germline assignment: CDR1 LGHDT and CDR2 YNNKEL (reference sequence). V dropped 1 base and J dropped 2 bases, with 11 bases sitting between them. CDR3 length: 15 amino acids. CDR3 nucleotide sequence: TGTGCCAGCAGCCAAGGCGCGGGGATTAACACTGAAGCTTTCTTT. It encodes CASSQGAGINTEAFF.

The CDR3 region has the DNA TGTGCCAGTAGTCCGGTGGGCGGGAATTCACCCCTCCACTTT. This codes for CASSPVGGNSPLHF. The genes are TRBV19 and TRBJ1-6; D not certain. CDR1 LNHDA and CDR2 SQIVND come from the germline V gene (reference sequence). The CDR3 sequence is 14 residues long. The germline V and J ends were trimmed by 5 bases and 7 bases, with 12 bases remaining between them.

This clone was seen a single time. V usage is TRBV7-6 and J usage is TRBJ2-2; no firm D call. Per germline, CDR1 SGHVS and CDR2 FNYEAQ. V was trimmed by 1 base and J by 7 bases, leaving 10 bases between them. This CDR3 has 14 amino acids. This chain's CDR3 is CASSLVGGIGELFF. The CDR3 DNA follows: TGTGCCAGCAGCTTAGTTGGCGGAATCGGGGAGCTGTTTTTT.

The rearrangement uses TRBV6-5 and TRBJ1-5; 9 nucleotides line up with TRBD1. J was trimmed by 3 bases and V by 6 bases; bases with no gene match: 3. CDR3 length equals 14 residues. Germline CDR1 reads MNHEY; CDR2 reads SVGAGI. In nucleotides, the CDR3 is TGTGCCAGCAGGGGGGACAGGGACAATCAGCCCCAGCATTTT. Its protein is CASRGDRDNQPQHF.

V gene TRBV29-1 combines with J gene TRBJ2-2; 8 nucleotides match TRBD2. The germline gives CDR1 SQVTM, CDR2 ANQGSEA. Losses at the gene ends were 4 bases for V and 6 bases for J; bases not matched to a gene: 1. The CDR3 is 12 amino acids. DNA of the CDR3: TGCAGCGTTGGGCGGGAGGCCGGGGAGCTGTTTTTT. Translating it yields CSVGREAGELFF.

A note on this clone: This specimen includes other DNA sequences encoding the same CDR3. This chain uses TRBV3-1 (or the pseudogene TRBV3-2) with TRBJ2-5, with 16 bases fitting TRBD2. J lost 5 bases, V lost 3 bases, and 0 bases had no gene match. The CDR3 extends over 15 amino acids. Germline-derived CDR1 and CDR2 are LGHDT and YNNKEL (reference sequence). The CDR3 here is CASSQGLAGGETQYF. The CDR3 bases are TGTGCCAGCAGCCAGGGACTAGCGGGAGGGGAGACCCAGTACTTC.

CDR3 in amino acids: CSVTGGAYQETQYF. CDR3 DNA sequence: TGCAGCGTTACAGGGGGCGCGTACCAAGAGACCCAGTACTTC. The V call is TRBV29-1, the J call TRBJ2-5, with 9 bases lining up with TRBD1. Germline CDR1 is SQVTM and CDR2 is ANQGSEA. The CDR3 contains 14 residues. Germline trimming cut 5 bases from V and 0 bases from J; bases unmatched to any gene: 4.

The V gene is TRBV30, the J gene TRBJ1-4; 8 nucleotides match TRBD1. The CDR3 contains 13 residues. Germline values: CDR1 GTSNPN, CDR2 SVGIG (reference sequence). The V segment lost 3 bases and the J segment 8 bases; nucleotides outside the gene matches: 5. This CDR3 is CAWRAGGSEKLFF. In DNA form, the CDR3 reads TGTGCCTGGAGGGCAGGGGGCAGCGAAAAACTGTTTTTT.

The chain has TRBV7-8 and TRBJ2-3, with 10 bases fitting TRBD1. CDR3 size: 20 residues. V was pared by 5 bases and J by 1 base, with 18 bases of the junction left unmatched. Germline values: CDR1 SGHVS, CDR2 FQNEAQ. Here the CDR3 reads CASSLPSPATGGEGTDTQYF. In DNA, the CDR3 is TGTGCCAGCAGCCTCCCGTCCCCCGCGACAGGGGGCGAAGGCACAGATACGCAGTATTTT.

V usage is TRBV30 and J usage is TRBJ2-7; 7 nucleotides align to TRBD1. The ends lost 7 bases at V and 2 bases at J; junction bases unmatched: 8. Germline CDR1 and CDR2: GTSNPN and SVGIG (reference sequence). This CDR3 region has 13 residues. DNA of the CDR3: TGTGCCTTAACCAGGGGGTTACCCTACGAGCAGTACTTC. Its translation: CALTRGLPYEQYF.

This clone was detected a few times. V usage is TRBV6-5 and J usage is TRBJ1-1; tentative D call: TRBD1 (6 bases). Germline CDR1 is MNHEY and CDR2 is SVGAGI. Trimming took off 10 bases at V and 10 bases at J, with 19 bases between the two ends. This CDR3 is built from 12 residues. The CDR3 coding sequence is TGTGCCATATTGGACAGCCTCGGGATAGCTTTCTTT. Translation: CAILDSLGIAFF.

J is TRBJ1-4 and V is TRBV7-9, with 10 bases that match TRBD1. Germline V gene sequence: CDR1 SEHNR, CDR2 FQNEAQ (reference sequence). The trim removed 3 bases at V and 4 bases at J, leaving 2 bases unmatched. The CDR3 totals 15 residues. The CDR3 bases are TGTGCCAGCAGCTTGTGGACAGGGGGTAATGAAAAACTGTTTTTT. Translated: CASSLWTGGNEKLFF.

V is TRBV14 and J is TRBJ2-7; 7 bases are a match to TRBD1. Germline V gives CDR1 SGHDN, CDR2 FVKESK. This CDR3 has 15 amino acids. V was clipped by 7 bases and J by 2 bases; unmatched bases: 11. The CDR3 bases are TGTGCCAGCAAGACAGGGCGAGGGGTAACCTACGAGCAGTACTTC. Residues: CASKTGRGVTYEQYF.

The chain carries TRBV24-1 and TRBJ2-1; D is tentatively TRBD1 or TRBD2 (7 bases each). Per the germline V gene, CDR1 is KGHDR and CDR2 is SFDVKD. Trimming took 9 bases from V and 7 from J, leaving 18 bases between them. This CDR3 comprises 14 residues. The CDR3 protein is CATRGRGLNNEQFF. CDR3 bases: TGTGCCACCCGTGGGAGGGGGCTAAATAATGAGCAGTTCTTC.

This sequence joins TRBV10-3 and TRBJ2-7; D is ambiguous. The germline V gene encodes CDR1 ENHRY and CDR2 SYGVKD. The CDR3 length is 14 residues. Trimming took off 3 bases at V and 2 bases at J, with 11 bases between the two ends. In DNA, the CDR3 is TGTGCCATCAGTGACTCCGGTTTTGCCTACGAGCAGTACTTC. It yields the protein CAISDSGFAYEQYF.

The V gene is TRBV28, the J gene TRBJ1-4, with TRBD1 identical over 8 bases. The CDR3 is 15 amino acids. The germline CDR1 and CDR2 sequences are MDHEN and SYDVKM. V shed 5 bases and J 6 bases; nucleotides not matched to a gene: 8. CDR3 sequence (DNA): TGTGCCAGCAGTCCATGGACAGGGCAGGATGAAAAACTGTTTTTT. Translation gives CASSPWTGQDEKLFF.

The chain couples TRBV14 to TRBJ2-7; TRBD2 matches at 7 bases. CDR3 length: 17 residues. With 4 bases clipped from V and 4 bases from J, the junction kept 16 bases outside the gene matches. Germline V gives CDR1 SGHDN, CDR2 FVKESK. CDR3 DNA sequence: TGTGCCAGCAGCCCGAAACGACTAGCCCGGGAGACATACGAGCAGTACTTC. Its translation: CASSPKRLARETYEQYF. Full variable domain (remainder filled in from reference TRBV14 and TRBJ2-7): EAGVTQFPSHSVIEKGQTVTLRCDPISGHDNLYWYRRVMGKEIKFLLHFVKESKQDESGMPNNRFLAERTGGTYSTLKVQPAELEDSGVYFCASSPKRLARETYEQYFGPGTRLTVT.

The V gene is TRBV11-3, the J gene TRBJ2-7; D may be TRBD1 (5 bases). Between the trimmed V and J ends, which lost 1 base and 3 bases, there was a span of 13 bases. There are 15 residues in the CDR3. Germline CDR1 is SGHNT and CDR2 is YENEEA. The CDR3 protein is CASSLGAGSLYEQYF. CDR3 nucleotide sequence: TGTGCCAGCAGCTTAGGGGCAGGGTCCCTCTACGAGCAGTACTTC.

The chain links TRBV29-1 to TRBJ2-5; TRBD2 matches at 7 bases. V dropped 3 bases and J dropped 4; count of bases not matched to a gene: 14. CDR1 is SQVTM, CDR2 ANQGSEA, per germline. The CDR3 has 16 amino acids. CDR3 residues: CSVDGLAADNIETQYF. The CDR3 DNA is TGCAGCGTTGACGGGCTAGCGGCGGATAATATAGAGACCCAGTACTTC.